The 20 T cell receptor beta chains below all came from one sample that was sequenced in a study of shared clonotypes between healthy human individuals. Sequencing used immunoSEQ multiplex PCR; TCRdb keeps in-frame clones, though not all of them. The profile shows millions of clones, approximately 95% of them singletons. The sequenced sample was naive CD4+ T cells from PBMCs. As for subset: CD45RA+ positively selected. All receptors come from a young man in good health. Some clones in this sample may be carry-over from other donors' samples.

The CDR3: CASSPTGELSYEQYF. The CDR3, as DNA: TGTGCCAGTAGTCCAACAGGGGAGCTTTCCTACGAGCAGTACTTC. The chain uses TRBV19 and TRBJ2-7, with 7 bases that match TRBD1. The CDR3 spans 15 residues. The junction had 8 bases not matched to a gene; V was cut back by 5 bases and J by 1 base. Germline assignment: CDR1 LNHDA and CDR2 SQIVND (reference sequence).

DNA for the CDR3: TGTGCCAGCGGCGACGTGAGGGGTTCCCTCCACTTT. The encoded protein is CASGDVRGSLHF. V and J are TRBV25-1 and TRBJ1-6; tentative D call: TRBD1 (5 bases). Germline loops: CDR1 MGHDK, CDR2 SYGVNS. V was cut by 8 bases and J by 14 bases, with 16 bases left in between. The CDR3 totals 12 residues.

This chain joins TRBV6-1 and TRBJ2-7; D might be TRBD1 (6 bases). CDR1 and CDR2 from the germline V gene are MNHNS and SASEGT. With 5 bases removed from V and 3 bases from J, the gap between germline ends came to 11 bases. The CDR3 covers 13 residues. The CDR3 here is CASSIRDNYEQYF. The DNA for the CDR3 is TGTGCCAGCAGTATCCGGGACAACTACGAGCAGTACTTC.

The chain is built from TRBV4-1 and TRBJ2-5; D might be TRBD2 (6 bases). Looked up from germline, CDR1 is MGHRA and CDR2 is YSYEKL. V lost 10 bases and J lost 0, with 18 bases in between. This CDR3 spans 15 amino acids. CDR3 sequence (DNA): TGCGCCACCAGGCGGGGTGGTAGTGACCAAGAGACCCAGTACTTC. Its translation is CATRRGGSDQETQYF.

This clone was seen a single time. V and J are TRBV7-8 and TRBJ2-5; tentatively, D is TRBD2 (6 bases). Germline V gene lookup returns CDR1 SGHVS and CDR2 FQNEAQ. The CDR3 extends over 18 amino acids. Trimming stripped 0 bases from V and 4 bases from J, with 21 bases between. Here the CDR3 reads CASSLAPFSGPGRETQYF. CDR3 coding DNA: TGTGCCAGCAGCTTAGCCCCGTTTAGCGGACCCGGTAGAGAGACCCAGTACTTC.

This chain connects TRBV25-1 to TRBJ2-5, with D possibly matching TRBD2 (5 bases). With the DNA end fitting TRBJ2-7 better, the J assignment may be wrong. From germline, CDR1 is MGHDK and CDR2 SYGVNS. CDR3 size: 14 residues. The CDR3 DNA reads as TGTGCCAGCAGTGAAGTCCGGGACTCCTACGAGCAGTACTTC. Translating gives CASSEVRDSYEQYF.

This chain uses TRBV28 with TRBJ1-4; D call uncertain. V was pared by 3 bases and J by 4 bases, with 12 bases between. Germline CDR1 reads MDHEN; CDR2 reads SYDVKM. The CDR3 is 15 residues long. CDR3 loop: CASSFPGILNEKLFF. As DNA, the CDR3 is TGTGCCAGCAGTTTTCCCGGGATACTTAATGAAAAACTGTTTTTT. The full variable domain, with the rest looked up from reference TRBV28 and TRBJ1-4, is DVKVTQSSRYLVKRTGEKVFLECVQDMDHENMFWYRQDPGLGLRLIYFSYDVKMKEKGDIPEGYSVSREKKERFSLILESASTNQTSMYLCASSFPGILNEKLFFGSGTQLSVL.

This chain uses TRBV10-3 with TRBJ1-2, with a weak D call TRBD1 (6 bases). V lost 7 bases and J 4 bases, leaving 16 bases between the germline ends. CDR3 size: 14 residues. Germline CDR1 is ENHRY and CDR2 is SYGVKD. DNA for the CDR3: TGTGCCATCACCGGAGGGGGGGGGTCCTATGGCTACACCTTC. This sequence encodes CAITGGGGSYGYTF.

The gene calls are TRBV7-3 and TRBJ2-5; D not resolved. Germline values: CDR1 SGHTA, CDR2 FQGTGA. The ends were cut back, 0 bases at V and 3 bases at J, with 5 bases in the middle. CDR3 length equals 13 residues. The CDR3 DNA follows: TGTGCCAGCAGCTTAACGAACAAAGAGACCCAGTACTTC. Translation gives CASSLTNKETQYF.

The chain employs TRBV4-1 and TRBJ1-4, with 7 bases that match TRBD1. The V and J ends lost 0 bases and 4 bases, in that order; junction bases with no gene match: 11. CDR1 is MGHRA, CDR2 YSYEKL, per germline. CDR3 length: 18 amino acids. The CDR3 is CASSQDVRGRIGNEKLFF. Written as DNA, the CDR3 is TGCGCCAGCAGCCAAGATGTAAGGGGGCGCATTGGTAATGAAAAACTGTTTTTT.

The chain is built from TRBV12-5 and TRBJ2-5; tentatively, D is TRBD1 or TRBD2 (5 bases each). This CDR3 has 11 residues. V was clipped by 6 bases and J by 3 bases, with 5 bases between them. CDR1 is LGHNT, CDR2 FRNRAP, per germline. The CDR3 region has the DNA TGTGCTAGTGGGGGGGAAGAGACCCAGTACTTC. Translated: CASGGEETQYF.

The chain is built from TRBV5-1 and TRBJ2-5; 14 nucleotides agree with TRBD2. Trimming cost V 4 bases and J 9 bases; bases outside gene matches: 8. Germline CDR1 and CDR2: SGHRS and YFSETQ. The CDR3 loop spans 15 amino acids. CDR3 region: CASSDGLAGGEAQYF. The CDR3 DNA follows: TGCGCCAGCAGCGACGGACTAGCGGGAGGCGAGGCCCAGTACTTC. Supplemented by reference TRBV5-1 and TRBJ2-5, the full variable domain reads KAGVTQTPRYLIKTRGQQVTLSCSPISGHRSVSWYQQTPGQGLQFLFEYFSETQRNKGNFPGRFSGRQFSNSRSEMNVSTLELGDSALYLCASSDGLAGGEAQYFGPGTRLLVL.

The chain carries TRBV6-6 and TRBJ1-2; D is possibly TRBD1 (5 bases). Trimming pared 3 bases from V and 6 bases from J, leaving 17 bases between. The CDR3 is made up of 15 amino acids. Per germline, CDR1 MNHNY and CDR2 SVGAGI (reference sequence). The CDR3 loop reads CASSYSRVGPDGYTF. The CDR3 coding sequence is TGTGCCAGCAGTTATTCCAGGGTGGGGCCGGATGGCTACACCTTC.

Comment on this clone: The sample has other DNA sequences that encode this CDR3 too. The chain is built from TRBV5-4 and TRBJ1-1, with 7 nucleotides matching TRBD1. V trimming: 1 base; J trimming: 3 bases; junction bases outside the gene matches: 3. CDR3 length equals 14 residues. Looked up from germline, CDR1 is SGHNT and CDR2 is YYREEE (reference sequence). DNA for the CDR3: TGTGCCAGCAGCTTGAGGCAGGGGGACACTGAAGCTTTCTTT. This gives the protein CASSLRQGDTEAFF.

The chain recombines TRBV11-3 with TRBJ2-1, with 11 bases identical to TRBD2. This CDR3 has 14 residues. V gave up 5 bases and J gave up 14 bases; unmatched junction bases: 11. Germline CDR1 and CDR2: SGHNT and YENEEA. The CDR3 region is CASSGPGLADEKFF. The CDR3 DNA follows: TGTGCCAGCAGCGGCCCGGGACTAGCGGACGAAAAGTTCTTC.

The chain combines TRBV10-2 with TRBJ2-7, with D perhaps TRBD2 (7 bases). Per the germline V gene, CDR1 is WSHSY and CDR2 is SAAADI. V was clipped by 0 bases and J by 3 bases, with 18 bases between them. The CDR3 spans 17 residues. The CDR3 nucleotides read TGCGCCAGCAGTGAGTCCGTATCTTGGGGGGGCCGCTACGAGCAGTACTTC. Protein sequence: CASSESVSWGGRYEQYF.

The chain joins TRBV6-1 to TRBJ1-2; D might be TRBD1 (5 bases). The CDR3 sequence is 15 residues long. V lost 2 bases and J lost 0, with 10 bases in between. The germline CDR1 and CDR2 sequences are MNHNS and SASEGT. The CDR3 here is CASSEQQASNYGYTF. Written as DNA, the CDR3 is TGTGCCAGCAGTGAACAACAGGCGTCTAACTATGGCTACACCTTC.

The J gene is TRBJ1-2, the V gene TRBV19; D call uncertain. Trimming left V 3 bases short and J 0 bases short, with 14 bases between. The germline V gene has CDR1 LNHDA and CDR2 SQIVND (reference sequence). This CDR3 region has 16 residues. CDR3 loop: CASSIFGELTNYGYTF. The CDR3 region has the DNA TGTGCCAGTAGTATTTTTGGGGAACTTACTAACTATGGCTACACCTTC.

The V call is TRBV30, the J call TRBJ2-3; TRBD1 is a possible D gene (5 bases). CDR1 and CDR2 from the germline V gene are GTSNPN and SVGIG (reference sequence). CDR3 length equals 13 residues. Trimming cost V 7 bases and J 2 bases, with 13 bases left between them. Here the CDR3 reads CAYARDTTDTQYF. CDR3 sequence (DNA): TGTGCCTATGCCAGGGATACCACAGATACGCAGTATTTT.

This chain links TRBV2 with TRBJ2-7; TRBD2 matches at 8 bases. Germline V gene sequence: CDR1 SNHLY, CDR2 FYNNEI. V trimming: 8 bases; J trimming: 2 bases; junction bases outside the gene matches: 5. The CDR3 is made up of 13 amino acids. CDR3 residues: CASAGGLTYEQYF. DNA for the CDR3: TGTGCCAGCGCGGGGGGCCTTACCTACGAGCAGTACTTC.